Sequencing of this TCR beta chain was carried out in a study of blood T cell repertoires in COVID-19. About the study: Specimens from acute and convalescent COVID-19 originated in the United States, Italy and Spain. PBMCs, B-cell-depleted T cells, or T cells were the source of the cDNA or gDNA that made up the material.

Authors' processing steps: Amplified reference gene primers provided the basis for estimating nucleated cell counts. Data came from immunoSEQ multiplex PCR; TCRdb stores just in-frame clones and leaves some out. That table supplies the V and J calls and clone size; D and trimming were determined from the DNA. The top ten clones hold about 18% of a sample with fewer than 150,000 clones, 75% to 85% of them seen once. Specimen: peripheral blood. This receptor was identified in a man of 80 years or more with acute or convalescent COVID-19.

CDR3 nucleotide sequence: TGTGCCATACGGACACCGGGACAGAATTACGAGCAGTACTTC. Protein: CAIRTPGQNYEQYF. The chain recombines TRBV10-3 with TRBJ2-7; 7 nucleotides agree with TRBD1. Germline-derived CDR1 and CDR2 are ENHRY and SYGVKD. The CDR3 runs to 14 residues. Trimming cost V 9 bases and J 4 bases; bases outside gene matches: 12.